This T cell receptor beta chain derives from a study of T cell responses to AZD1222 COVID-19 vaccine. Study-level results: Researchers took repertoire samples only after the peak T cell response had come.

Per germline, CDR1 LGHDT and CDR2 YNNKEL (reference sequence). V was clipped by 1 base and J by 9 bases, with 17 bases between them. The CDR3 loop spans 15 amino acids. As regards this clone: The antigen remains undetermined.

The data were produced by immunoSEQ multiplex PCR, yet TCRdb's version contains in-frame clones alone and is incomplete. The data hold 100,000 to 150,000 clones, with 91% observed a single time. Sequencing used peripheral blood, obtained 28 days after the second AZD1222 dose. This TCR derives from an adult who received the AZD1222 COVID-19 vaccine. The chain is built from TRBV3-1 (or the pseudogene TRBV3-2) and TRBJ2-3; tentatively, D is TRBD2 (5 bases). CDR3 loop: CASSQGSGRLWTQYF. The CDR3, as DNA: TGTGCCAGCAGCCAAGGGTCGGGGAGACTTTGGACGCAGTATTTT.